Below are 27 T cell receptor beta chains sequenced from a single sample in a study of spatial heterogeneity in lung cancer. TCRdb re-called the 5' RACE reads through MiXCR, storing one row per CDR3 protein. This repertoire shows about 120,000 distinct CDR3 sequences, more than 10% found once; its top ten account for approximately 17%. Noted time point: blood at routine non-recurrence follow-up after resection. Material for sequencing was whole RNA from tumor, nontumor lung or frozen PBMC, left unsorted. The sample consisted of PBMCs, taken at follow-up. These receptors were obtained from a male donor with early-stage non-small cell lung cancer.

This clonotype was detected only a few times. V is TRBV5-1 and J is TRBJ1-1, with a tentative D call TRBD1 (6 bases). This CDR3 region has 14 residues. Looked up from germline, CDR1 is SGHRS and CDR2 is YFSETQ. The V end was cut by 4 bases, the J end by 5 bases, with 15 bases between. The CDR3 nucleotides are TGCGCCAGCAGCAGCAGGGGTAGAAGTACTGAAGCTTTCTTT. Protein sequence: CASSSRGRSTEAFF.

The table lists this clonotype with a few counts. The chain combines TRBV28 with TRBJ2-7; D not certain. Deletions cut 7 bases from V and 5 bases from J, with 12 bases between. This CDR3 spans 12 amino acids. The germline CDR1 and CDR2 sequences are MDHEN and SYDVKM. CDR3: CASNRDLHEQYF. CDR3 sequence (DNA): TGTGCCAGCAATAGGGATCTCCACGAGCAGTACTTC.

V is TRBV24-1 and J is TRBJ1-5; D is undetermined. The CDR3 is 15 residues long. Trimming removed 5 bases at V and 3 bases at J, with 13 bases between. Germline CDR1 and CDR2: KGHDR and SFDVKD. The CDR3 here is CATSVGFGVNQPQHF. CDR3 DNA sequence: TGTGCCACCAGTGTGGGGTTTGGGGTCAATCAGCCCCAGCATTTT.

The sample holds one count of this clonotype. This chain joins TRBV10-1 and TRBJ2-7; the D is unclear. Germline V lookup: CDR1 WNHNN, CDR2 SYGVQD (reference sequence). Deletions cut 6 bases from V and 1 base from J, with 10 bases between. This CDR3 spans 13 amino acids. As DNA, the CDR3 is TGCGCCAGCAGCTCAGAGGCATCCTACGAGCAGTACTTC. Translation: CASSSEASYEQYF.

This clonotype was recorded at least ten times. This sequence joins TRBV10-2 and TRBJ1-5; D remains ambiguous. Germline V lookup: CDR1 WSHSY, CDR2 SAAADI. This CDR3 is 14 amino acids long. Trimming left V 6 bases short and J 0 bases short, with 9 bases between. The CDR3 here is CASRGGYSNQPQHF. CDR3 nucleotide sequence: TGCGCCAGCAGAGGAGGTTATAGCAATCAGCCCCAGCATTTT.

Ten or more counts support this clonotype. The CDR3 coding sequence is TGCAGCGTTTCAAGCGGGTTCACTGAAGCTTTCTTT. Its protein product is CSVSSGFTEAFF. The chain recombines TRBV29-1 with TRBJ1-1; no definite D call. Germline lookup yields CDR1 SQVTM and CDR2 ANQGSEA. The CDR3 length is 12 residues. The V gene lost 5 bases and the J gene lost 4 bases, with 11 bases spanning the gap.

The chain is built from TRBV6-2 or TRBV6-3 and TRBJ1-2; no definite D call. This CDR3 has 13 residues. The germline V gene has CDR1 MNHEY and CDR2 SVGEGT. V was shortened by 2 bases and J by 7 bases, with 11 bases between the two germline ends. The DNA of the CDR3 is TGTGCCAGCAGTTACAGGCAGCGAAGTGGCTACACCTTC. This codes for CASSYRQRSGYTF.

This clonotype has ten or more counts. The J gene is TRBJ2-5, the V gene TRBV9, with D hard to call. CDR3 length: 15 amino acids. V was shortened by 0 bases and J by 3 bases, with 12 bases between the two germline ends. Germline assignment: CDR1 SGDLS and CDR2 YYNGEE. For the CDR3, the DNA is TGTGCCAGCAGCGTAGGAAGGAGTCTCGAAGAGACCCAGTACTTC. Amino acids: CASSVGRSLEETQYF.

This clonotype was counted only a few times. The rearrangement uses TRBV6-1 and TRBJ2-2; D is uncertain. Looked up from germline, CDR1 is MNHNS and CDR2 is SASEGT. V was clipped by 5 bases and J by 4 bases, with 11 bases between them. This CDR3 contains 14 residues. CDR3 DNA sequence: TGTGCCAGCAGTTTTCGGACGTTCACCGGGGAGCTGTTTTTT. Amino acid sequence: CASSFRTFTGELFF.

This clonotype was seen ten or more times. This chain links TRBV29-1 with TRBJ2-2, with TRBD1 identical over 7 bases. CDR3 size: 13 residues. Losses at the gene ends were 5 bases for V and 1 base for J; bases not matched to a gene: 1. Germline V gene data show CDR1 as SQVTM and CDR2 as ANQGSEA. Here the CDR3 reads CSVRTGNTGELFF. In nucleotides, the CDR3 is TGCAGCGTTCGGACAGGGAACACCGGGGAGCTGTTTTTT.

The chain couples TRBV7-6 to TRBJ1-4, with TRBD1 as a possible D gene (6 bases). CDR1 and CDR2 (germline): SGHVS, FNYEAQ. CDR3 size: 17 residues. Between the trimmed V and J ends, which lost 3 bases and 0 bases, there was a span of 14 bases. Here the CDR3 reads CASSFRGARSTNEKLFF. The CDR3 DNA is TGTGCCAGCAGCTTTCGGGGGGCCAGATCAACTAATGAAAAACTGTTTTTT.

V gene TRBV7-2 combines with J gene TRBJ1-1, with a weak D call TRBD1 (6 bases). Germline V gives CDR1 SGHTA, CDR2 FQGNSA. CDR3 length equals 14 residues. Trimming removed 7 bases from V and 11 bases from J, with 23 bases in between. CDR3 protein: CASTQNRDTLWAFF. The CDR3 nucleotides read TGTGCCAGCACCCAAAACCGGGACACCCTTTGGGCTTTCTTT.

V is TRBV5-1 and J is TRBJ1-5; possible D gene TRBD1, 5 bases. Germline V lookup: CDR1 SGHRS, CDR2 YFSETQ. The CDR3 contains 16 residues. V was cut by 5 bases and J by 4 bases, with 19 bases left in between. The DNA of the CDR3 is TGCGCCAGCAGTCAAAATAGGGACGGAAGAAATCAGCCCCAGCATTTT. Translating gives CASSQNRDGRNQPQHF.

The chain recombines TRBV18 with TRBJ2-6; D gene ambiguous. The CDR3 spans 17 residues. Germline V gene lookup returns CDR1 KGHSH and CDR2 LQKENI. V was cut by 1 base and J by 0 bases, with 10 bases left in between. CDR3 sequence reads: CASSPREISSGANVLTF. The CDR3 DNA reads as TGTGCCAGCTCACCACGTGAAATCAGCTCTGGGGCCAACGTCCTGACTTTC.

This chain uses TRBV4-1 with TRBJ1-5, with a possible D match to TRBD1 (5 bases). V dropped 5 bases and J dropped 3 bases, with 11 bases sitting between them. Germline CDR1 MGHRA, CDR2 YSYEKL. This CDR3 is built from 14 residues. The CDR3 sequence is CASSGGTDNQPQHF. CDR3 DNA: TGCGCCAGCAGCGGAGGGACGGACAATCAGCCCCAGCATTTT.

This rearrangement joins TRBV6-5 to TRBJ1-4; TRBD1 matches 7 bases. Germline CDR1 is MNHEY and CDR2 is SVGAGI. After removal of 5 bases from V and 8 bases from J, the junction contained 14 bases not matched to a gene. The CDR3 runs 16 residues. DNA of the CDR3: TGTGCCAGCAGTAGGGGGCAGGGGCACGATCGGGAAAAACTGTTTTTT. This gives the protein CASSRGQGHDREKLFF.

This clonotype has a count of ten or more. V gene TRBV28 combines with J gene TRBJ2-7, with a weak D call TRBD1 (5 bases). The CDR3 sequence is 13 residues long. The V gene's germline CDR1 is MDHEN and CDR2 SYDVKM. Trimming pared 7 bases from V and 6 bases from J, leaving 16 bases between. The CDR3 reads CASILGRVGEQYF. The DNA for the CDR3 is TGTGCCAGCATCTTGGGCAGGGTTGGCGAGCAGTACTTC.

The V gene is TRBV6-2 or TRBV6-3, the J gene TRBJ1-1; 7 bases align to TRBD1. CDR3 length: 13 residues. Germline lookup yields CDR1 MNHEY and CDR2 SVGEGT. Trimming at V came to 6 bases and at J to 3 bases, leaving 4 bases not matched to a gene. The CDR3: CASSRGGDTEAFF. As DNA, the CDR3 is TGTGCCAGCAGCCGAGGGGGCGACACTGAAGCTTTCTTT.

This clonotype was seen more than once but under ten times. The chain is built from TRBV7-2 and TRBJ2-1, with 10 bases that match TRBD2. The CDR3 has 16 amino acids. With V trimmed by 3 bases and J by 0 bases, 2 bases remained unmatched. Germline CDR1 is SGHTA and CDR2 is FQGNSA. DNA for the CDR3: TGTGCCAGCAGCTTTAGCGGGGGGCGCTCCTACAATGAGCAGTTCTTC. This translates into CASSFSGGRSYNEQFF.

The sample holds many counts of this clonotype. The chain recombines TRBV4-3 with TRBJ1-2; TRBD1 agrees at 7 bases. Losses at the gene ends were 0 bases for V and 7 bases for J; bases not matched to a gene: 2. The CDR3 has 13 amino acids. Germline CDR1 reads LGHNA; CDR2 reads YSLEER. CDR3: CASSQDRGFGYTF. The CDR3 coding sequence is TGCGCCAGCAGCCAAGACAGGGGGTTTGGCTACACCTTC.

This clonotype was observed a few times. The CDR3 spells CASSWGLNTEAFF. The CDR3 nucleotides read TGTGCCAGCAGTTGGGGGTTGAACACTGAAGCTTTCTTT. The V and J genes are TRBV27 and TRBJ1-1, with D tentatively TRBD1 (5 bases). The CDR3 runs 13 residues. Germline CDR1 reads MNHEY; CDR2 reads SMNVEV (reference sequence). V gave up 4 bases and J gave up 0 bases, with 6 bases separating them.

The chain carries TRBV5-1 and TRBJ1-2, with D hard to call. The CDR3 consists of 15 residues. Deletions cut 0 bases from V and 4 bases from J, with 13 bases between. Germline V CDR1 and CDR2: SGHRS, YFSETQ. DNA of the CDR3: TGCGCCAGCAGCTTGGACGTTCCCCCGATCTATGGCTACACCTTC. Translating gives CASSLDVPPIYGYTF.

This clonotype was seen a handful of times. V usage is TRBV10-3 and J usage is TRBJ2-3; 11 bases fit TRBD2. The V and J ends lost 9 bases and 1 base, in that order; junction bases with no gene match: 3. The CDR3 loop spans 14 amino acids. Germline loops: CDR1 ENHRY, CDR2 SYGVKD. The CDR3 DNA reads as TGTGCCATTCTAGCGGGGGGCCGCACAGATACGCAGTATTTT. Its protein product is CAILAGGRTDTQYF.

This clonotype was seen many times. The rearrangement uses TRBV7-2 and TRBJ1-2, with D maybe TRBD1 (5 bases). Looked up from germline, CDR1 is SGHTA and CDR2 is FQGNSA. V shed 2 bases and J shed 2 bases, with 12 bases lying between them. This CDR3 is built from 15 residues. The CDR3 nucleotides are TGTGCCAGCAGCTTAAGGGGAGGCAGAAACTATGGCTACACCTTC. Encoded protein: CASSLRGGRNYGYTF.

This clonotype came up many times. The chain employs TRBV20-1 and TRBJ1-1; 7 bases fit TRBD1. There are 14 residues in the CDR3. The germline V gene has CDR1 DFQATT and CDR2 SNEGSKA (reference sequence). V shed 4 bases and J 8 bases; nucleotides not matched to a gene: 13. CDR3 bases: TGCAGTGCTATCCCCCAAAATGGCAGGGGGGAAGCTTTCTTT. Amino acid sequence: CSAIPQNGRGEAFF.

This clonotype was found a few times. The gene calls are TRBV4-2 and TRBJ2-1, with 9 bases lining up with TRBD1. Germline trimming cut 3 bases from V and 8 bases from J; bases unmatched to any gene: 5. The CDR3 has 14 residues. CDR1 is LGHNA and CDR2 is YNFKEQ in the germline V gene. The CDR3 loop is CASSHPDRGYEQFF. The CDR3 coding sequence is TGTGCCAGCAGCCACCCGGACAGGGGCTATGAGCAGTTCTTC.

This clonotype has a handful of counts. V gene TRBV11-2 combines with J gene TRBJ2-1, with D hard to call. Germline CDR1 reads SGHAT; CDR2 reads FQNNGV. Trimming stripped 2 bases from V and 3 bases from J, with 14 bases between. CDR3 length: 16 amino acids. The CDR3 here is CASSLIGRQNYNEQFF. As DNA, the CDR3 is TGTGCCAGCAGCTTAATAGGTCGCCAGAACTACAATGAGCAGTTCTTC. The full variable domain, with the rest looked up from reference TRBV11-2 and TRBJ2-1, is EAGVAQSPRYKIIEKRQSVAFWCNPISGHATLYWYQQILGQGPKLLIQFQNNGVVDDSQLPKDRFSAERLKGVDSTLKIQPAKLEDSAVYLCASSLIGRQNYNEQFFGPGTRLTVL.